This TCR beta chain emerged from a study of shared clonotypes between healthy human individuals. Concerning this clone: Its antigen is not known.

Study observations and caveats: Clonotypes shared by all four donors outscored non-shared clonotypes in generation probability. It was only blood that was sampled, and tissue repertoires likely differ.

Assay: immunoSEQ multiplex PCR; the TCRdb copy retains only in-frame clones and omits some. The sample lists about 2,500,000 clones, more than 80% occurring once. Germline CDR1 and CDR2: LNHDA and SQIVND (reference sequence). The V gene end was trimmed by 6 bases and the J gene end by 2 bases; junction bases not matched to a gene: 12. The CDR3 is 16 amino acids. Input material: naive CD4+ T cells sorted from blood. As to subset: CD45RA+ positively selected. The sequence was collected from a man aged 18 to 35 in good health. This chain connects TRBV19 to TRBJ2-5; 7 bases align to TRBD1. Written as DNA, the CDR3 is TGTGCCAGTAGAGGGGACAGTCAATCGATGCAAGAGACCCAGTACTTC. Amino acid sequence: CASRGDSQSMQETQYF.